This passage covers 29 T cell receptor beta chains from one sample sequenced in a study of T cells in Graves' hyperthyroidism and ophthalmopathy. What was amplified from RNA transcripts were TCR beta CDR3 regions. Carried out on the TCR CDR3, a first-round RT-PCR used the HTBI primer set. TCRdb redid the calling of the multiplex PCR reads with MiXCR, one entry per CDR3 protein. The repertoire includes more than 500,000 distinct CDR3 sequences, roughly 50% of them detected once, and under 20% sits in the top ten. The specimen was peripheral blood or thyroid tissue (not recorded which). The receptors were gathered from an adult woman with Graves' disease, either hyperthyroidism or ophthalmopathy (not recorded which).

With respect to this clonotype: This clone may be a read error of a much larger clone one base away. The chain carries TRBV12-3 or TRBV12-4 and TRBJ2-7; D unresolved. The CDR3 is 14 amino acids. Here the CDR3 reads CASSPFGLSYAQYF. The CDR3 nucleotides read TGTGCCAGCAGTCCTTTCGGTTTGTCCTACGCGCAGTACTTC.

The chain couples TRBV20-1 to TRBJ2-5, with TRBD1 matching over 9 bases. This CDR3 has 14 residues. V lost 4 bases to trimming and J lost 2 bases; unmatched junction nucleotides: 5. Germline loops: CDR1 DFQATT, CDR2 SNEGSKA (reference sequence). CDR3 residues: CSATPGTGQETQYF. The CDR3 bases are TGCAGTGCTACACCGGGGACAGGGCAAGAGACCCAGTACTTC.

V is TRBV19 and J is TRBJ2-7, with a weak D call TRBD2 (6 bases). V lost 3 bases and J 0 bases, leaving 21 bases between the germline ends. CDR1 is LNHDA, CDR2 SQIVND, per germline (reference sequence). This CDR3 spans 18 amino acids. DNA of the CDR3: TGTGCCAGTAGTATTCGGATCATCGGGACTCGGCCCTCCTACGAGCAGTACTTC. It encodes CASSIRIIGTRPSYEQYF.

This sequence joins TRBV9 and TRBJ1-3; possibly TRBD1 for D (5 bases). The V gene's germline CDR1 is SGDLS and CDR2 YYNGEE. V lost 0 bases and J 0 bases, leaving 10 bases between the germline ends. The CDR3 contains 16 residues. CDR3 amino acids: CASSVGGTSSGNTIYF. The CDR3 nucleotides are TGTGCCAGCAGCGTAGGGGGGACTAGCTCTGGAAACACCATATATTTT.

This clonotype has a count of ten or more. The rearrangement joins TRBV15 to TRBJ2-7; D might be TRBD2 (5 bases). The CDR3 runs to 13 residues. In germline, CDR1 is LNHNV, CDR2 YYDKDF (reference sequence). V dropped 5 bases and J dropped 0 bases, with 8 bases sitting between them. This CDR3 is CATSRTSSYEQYF. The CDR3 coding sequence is TGTGCCACCAGCCGGACTTCCTCCTACGAGCAGTACTTC.

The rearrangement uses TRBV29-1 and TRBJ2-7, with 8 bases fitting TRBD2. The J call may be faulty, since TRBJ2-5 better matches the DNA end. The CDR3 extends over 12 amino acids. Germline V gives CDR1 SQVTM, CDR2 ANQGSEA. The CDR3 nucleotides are TGCAGCCTCAGGACTAGCTGGGAGACCCAGTACTTC. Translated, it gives CSLRTSWETQYF.

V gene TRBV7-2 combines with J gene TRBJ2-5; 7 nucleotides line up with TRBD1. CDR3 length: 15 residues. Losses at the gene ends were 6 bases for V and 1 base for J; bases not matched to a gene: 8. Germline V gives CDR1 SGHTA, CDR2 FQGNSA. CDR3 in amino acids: CASSYRGQLQETQYF. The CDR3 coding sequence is TGTGCCAGCAGTTACAGGGGACAACTCCAAGAGACCCAGTACTTC. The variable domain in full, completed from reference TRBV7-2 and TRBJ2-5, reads GAGVSQSPSNKVTEKGKDVELRCDPISGHTALYWYRQSLGQGLEFLIYFQGNSAPDKSGLPSDRFSAERTGGSVSTLTIQRTQQEDSAVYLCASSYRGQLQETQYFGPGTRLLVL.

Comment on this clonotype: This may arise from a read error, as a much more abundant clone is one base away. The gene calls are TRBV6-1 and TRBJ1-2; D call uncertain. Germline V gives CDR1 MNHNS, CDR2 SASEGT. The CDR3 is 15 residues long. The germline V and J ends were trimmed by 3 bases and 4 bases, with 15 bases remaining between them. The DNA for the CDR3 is TGTGCCAGCAGTGAGTTTGGAGCTTCGAGCTATGGCTACACCTTC. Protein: CASSEFGASSYGYTF.

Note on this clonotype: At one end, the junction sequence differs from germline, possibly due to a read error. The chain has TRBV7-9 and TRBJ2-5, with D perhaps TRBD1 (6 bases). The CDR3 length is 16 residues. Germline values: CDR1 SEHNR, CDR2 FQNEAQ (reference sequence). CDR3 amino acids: CASSLGIAGDGQTRYF. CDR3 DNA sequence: TGTGCCAGCAGCTTAGGCATAGCTGGGGATGGACAGACCCGGTACTTC.

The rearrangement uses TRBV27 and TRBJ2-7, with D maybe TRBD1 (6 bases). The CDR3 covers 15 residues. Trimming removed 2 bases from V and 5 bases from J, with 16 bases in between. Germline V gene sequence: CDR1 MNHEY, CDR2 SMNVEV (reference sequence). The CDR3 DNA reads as TGTGCCAGCAGTTTAATCGATCAGGGGTACAACGAGCAGTACTTC. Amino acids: CASSLIDQGYNEQYF.

CDR3: CASSVRGQYF. The CDR3 nucleotides read TGTGCCAGCAGTGTCAGGGGGCAGTACTTC. This sequence joins TRBV2 and TRBJ2-7, with D maybe TRBD1 (6 bases). Trimming removed 4 bases at V and 9 bases at J, with 7 bases between. There are 10 residues in the CDR3. Germline CDR1 SNHLY, CDR2 FYNNEI.

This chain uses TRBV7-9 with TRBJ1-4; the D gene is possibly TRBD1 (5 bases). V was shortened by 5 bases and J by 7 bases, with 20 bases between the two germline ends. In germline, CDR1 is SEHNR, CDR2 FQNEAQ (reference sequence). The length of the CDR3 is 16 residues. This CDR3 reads CASSPIAGVGTEKLFF. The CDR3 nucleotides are TGTGCCAGCAGCCCAATTGCGGGGGTGGGCACTGAAAAACTGTTTTTT. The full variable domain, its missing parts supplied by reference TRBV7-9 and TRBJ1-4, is DTGVSQNPRHKITKRGQNVTFRCDPISEHNRLYWYRQTLGQGPEFLTYFQNEAQLEKSRLLSDRFSAERPKGSFSTLEIQRTEQGDSAMYLCASSPIAGVGTEKLFFGSGTQLSVL.

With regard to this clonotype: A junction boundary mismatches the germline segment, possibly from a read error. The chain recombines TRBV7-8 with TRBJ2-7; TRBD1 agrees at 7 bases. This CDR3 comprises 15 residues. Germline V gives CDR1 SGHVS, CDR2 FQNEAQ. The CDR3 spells CASSLVPTGAEEQYF. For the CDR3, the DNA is TGTGCCAGCAGTTTAGTACCAACAGGGGCCGAGGAGCAGTACTTC.

The CDR3 here is CSVTGTSQETQYF. In DNA, the CDR3 is TGCAGCGTGACCGGGACCTCCCAAGAGACCCAGTACTTC. The chain couples TRBV29-1 to TRBJ2-5; D may match TRBD1 or TRBD2 (5 bases each). Germline CDR1 SQVTM, CDR2 ANQGSEA. This CDR3 has 13 residues. Trimming left V 6 bases short and J 1 base short, with 12 bases between.

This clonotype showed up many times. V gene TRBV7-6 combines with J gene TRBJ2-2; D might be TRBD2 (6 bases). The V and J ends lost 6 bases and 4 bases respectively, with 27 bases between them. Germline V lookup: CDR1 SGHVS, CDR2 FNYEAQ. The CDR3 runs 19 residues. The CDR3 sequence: CASRDNKRVGGTVTGELFF. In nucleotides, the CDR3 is TGTGCCAGCAGGGACAATAAGAGAGTCGGCGGGACGGTCACCGGGGAGCTGTTTTTT.

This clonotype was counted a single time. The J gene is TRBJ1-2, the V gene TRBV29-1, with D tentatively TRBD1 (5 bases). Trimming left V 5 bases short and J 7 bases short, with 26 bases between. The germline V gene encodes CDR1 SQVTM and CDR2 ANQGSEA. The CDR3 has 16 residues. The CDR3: CSVLLGVTGEVSGYTF. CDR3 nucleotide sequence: TGCAGCGTTCTTTTGGGGGTCACCGGGGAGGTCAGTGGCTACACCTTC.

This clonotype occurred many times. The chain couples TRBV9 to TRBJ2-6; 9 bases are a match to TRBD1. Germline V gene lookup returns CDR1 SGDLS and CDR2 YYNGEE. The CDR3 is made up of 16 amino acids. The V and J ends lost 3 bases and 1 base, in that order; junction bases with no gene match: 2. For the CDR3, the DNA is TGTGCCAGCAGCGCAGGGACAGGGTCTGGGGCCAACGTCCTGACTTTC. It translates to CASSAGTGSGANVLTF.

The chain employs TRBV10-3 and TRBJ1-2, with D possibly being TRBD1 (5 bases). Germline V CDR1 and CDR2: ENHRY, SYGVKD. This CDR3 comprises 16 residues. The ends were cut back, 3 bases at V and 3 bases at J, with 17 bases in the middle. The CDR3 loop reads CAISDPKTAPDYGYTF. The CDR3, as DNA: TGTGCCATCAGTGATCCTAAGACAGCCCCGGACTATGGCTACACCTTC.

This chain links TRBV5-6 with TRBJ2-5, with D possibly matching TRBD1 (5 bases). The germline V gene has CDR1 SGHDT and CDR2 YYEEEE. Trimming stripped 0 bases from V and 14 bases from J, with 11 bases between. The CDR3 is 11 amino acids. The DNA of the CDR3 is TGTGCCAGCAGCTTGGGGGGCGTAGAATACTTC. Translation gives CASSLGGVEYF.

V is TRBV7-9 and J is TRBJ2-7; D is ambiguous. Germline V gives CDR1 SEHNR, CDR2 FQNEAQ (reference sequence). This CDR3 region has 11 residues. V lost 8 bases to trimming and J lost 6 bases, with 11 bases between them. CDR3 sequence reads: CASRYLVEQYF. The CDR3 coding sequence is TGTGCCAGCCGATACCTCGTCGAGCAGTACTTC.

The CDR3 sequence: CASTSGGEQYF. In DNA, the CDR3 is TGTGCCAGTACCTCAGGGGGCGAGCAGTACTTC. J is TRBJ2-7 and V is TRBV19; 7 bases map to TRBD1. From germline, CDR1 is LNHDA and CDR2 SQIVND (reference sequence). The CDR3 extends over 11 amino acids. The junction had 3 bases not matched to a gene; V was cut back by 7 bases and J by 6 bases.

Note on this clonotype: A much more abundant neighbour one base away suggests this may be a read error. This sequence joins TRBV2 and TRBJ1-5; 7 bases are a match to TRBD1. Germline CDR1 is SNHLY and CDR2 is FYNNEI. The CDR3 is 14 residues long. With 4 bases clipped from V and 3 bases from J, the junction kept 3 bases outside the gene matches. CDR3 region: CASSGTGFNQPQHF. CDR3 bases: TGTGCCAGCAGTGGGACAGGATTCAATCAGCCCCAGCATTTT.

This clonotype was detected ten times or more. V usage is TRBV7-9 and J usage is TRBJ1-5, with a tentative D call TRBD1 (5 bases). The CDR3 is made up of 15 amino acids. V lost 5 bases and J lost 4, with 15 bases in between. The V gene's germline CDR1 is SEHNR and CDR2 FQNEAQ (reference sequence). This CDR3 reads CASSPAGGANQPQHF. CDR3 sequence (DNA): TGTGCCAGCAGCCCCGCCGGAGGGGCAAATCAGCCCCAGCATTTT.

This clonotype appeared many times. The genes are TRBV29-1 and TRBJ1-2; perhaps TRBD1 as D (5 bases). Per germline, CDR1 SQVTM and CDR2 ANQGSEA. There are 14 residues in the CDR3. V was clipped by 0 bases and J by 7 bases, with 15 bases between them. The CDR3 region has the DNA TGCAGCGTTGAAGATAGGCCCAGGGACCCTGGCTACACCTTC. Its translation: CSVEDRPRDPGYTF.

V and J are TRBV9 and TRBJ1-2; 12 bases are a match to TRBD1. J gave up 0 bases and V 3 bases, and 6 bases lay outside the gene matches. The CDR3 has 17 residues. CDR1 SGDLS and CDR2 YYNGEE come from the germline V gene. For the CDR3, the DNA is TGTGCCAGCAGCGCCGGGACAGGGGGCCCAGCTAACTATGGCTACACCTTC. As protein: CASSAGTGGPANYGYTF.

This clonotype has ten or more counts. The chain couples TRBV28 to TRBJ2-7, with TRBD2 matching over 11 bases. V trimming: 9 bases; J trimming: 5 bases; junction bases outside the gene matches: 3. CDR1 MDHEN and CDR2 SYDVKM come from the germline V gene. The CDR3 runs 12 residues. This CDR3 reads CASMTSGNEQYF. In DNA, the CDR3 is TGTGCCAGTATGACTAGCGGGAACGAGCAGTACTTC.

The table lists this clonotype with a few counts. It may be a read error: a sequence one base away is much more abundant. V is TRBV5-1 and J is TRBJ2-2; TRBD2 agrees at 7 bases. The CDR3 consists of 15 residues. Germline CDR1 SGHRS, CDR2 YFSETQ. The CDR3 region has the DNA TGCGCCAGCAACTTGGAAGCGGGGCACACCGGGGAGCTGTTTTTT. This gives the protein CASNLEAGHTGELFF.

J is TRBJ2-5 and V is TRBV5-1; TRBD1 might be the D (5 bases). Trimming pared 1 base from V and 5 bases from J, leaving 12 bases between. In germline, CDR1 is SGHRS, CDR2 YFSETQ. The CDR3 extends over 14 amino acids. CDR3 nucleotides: TGCGCCAGCAGCTTGTTGGGGCTCCCGGAGACCCAGTACTTC. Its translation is CASSLLGLPETQYF.

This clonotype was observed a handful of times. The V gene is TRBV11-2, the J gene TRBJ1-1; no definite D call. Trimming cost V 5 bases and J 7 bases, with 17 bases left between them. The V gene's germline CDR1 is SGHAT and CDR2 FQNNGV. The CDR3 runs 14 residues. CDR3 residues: CASSPSLSGSEAFF. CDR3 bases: TGTGCCAGCAGCCCTAGCTTATCGGGTAGTGAAGCTTTCTTT.